This T cell receptor beta chain was recorded in a study of cytomegalovirus exposure and HLA in healthy donors. Study background: The study placed about 81% of its 350 to 400 genotyped donors in the Caucasian-associated ancestry cluster.

Study-level points and caveats: According to the study, roughly 180 TCR beta chains were cytomegalovirus-associated. A later look showed TCR association rates differing by HLA locus, highest for DRB1 and lowest for HLA-C.

A note on this clone: Its target is not known.

Primers for the PCR totalled 60 Vbeta and 13 Jbeta. Produced via immunoSEQ multiplex PCR; TCRdb's table is partial and in-frame only. Found here are about 130,000 clones, roughly 80% of them singletons; the top ten hold roughly 4%. Germline CDR1 is SGHRS and CDR2 is YFSETQ. CDR3 length: 18 amino acids. Trimming left V 4 bases short and J 4 bases short, with 23 bases between. The chain carries TRBV5-1 and TRBJ2-2; possibly TRBD1 for D (6 bases). The receptor was isolated from a woman aged 40 to 50 in good health and CMV-seronegative. Sequenced input: PBMCs. As DNA, the CDR3 is TGCGCCAGCAGCCTCAGGGGACCGAGTCCTTCGAGCACCGGGGAGCTGTTTTTT. It yields the protein CASSLRGPSPSSTGELFF.